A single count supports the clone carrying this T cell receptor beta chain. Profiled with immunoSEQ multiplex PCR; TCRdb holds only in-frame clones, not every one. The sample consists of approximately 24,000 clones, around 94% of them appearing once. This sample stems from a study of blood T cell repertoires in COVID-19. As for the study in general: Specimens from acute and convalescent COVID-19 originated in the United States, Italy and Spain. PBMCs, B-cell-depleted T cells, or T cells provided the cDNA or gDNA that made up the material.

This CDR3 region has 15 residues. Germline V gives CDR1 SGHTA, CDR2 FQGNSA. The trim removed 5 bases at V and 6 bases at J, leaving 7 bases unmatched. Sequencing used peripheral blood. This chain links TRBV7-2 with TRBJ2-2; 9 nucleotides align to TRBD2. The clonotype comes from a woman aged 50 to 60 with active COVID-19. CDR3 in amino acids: CASSGQGLAAGELFF. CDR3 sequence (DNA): TGTGCCAGCAGCGGTCAGGGACTAGCAGCCGGGGAGCTGTTTTTT.